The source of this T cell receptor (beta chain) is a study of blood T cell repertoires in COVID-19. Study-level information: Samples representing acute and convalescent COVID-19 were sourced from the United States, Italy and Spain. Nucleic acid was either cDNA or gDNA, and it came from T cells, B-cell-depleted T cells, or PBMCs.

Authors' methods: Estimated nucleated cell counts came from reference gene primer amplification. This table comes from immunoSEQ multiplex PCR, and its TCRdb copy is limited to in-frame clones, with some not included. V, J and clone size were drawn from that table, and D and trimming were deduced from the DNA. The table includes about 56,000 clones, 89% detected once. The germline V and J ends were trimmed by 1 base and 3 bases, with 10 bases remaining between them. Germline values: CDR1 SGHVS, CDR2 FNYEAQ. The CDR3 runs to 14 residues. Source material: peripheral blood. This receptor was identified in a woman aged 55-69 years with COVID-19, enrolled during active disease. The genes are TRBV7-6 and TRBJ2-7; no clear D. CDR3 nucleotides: TGTGCCAGCAGCTTAGGCGTCACCCACTACGAGCAGTACTTC. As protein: CASSLGVTHYEQYF.